The 13 T cell receptor beta chains presented below share a single source sample, sequenced in a study of cytomegalovirus exposure and HLA in healthy donors. PCR involved 60 Vbeta and 13 Jbeta primers. Using immunoSEQ multiplex PCR, the repertoire was profiled, and TCRdb retains in-frame clones only, with some absent. Among 110,000 to 150,000 clones listed, around 10% were seen once. Sequencing was performed on PBMCs. The receptors come from a male donor in good health and CMV-seronegative.

This clone was observed a few times. The chain uses TRBV29-1 and TRBJ1-2, with TRBD1 matching over 8 bases. CDR3 length equals 15 residues. With V trimmed by 7 bases and J by 6 bases, 16 bases remained unmatched. Germline-derived CDR1 and CDR2 are SQVTM and ANQGSEA. The CDR3 is CSAAAVDREIDGYTF. The CDR3 nucleotides read TGCAGCGCCGCAGCCGTGGACAGGGAGATTGATGGCTACACCTTC.

Written as DNA, the CDR3 is TGTGCCAGCGGACCTGGGGGGACTAGTCGTCATGAGCAGTTCTTC. It is translated as CASGPGGTSRHEQFF. This rearrangement joins TRBV28 to TRBJ2-1; TRBD2 aligns across 8 bases. This CDR3 contains 15 residues. Germline V gene data show CDR1 as MDHEN and CDR2 as SYDVKM. Trimming at V came to 8 bases and at J to 8 bases, leaving 14 bases not matched to a gene. The variable domain in full, completed from reference TRBV28 and TRBJ2-1, reads DVKVTQSSRYLVKRTGEKVFLECVQDMDHENMFWYRQDPGLGLRLIYFSYDVKMKEKGDIPEGYSVSREKKERFSLILESASTNQTSMYLCASGPGGTSRHEQFFGPGTRLTVL.

The V call is TRBV25-1, the J call TRBJ2-7; unclear D gene. The CDR3 extends over 13 amino acids. Trimming shortened V by 2 bases and J by 0 bases, and 5 bases separated the two germline ends. CDR1 and CDR2 (germline): MGHDK, SYGVNS. CDR3 DNA: TGTGCCAGCAGTGAAGTCAACTCCTACGAGCAGTACTTC. Translation: CASSEVNSYEQYF.

The rearrangement joins TRBV6-5 to TRBJ2-3; TRBD1 agrees at 7 bases. The CDR3 is 14 amino acids. Unmatched junction bases numbered 7, after V lost 2 bases and J lost 8 bases. Per germline, CDR1 MNHEY and CDR2 SVGAGI. The CDR3 spells CASSYGRQGTTQYF. CDR3 bases: TGTGCCAGCAGTTACGGTCGACAGGGAACTACGCAGTATTTT.

J is TRBJ2-1 and V is TRBV7-9, with 8 bases fitting TRBD1. Unmatched junction bases numbered 9, after V lost 5 bases and J lost 3 bases. Germline V gene sequence: CDR1 SEHNR, CDR2 FQNEAQ (reference sequence). The CDR3 contains 16 residues. CDR3 sequence: CASSQGTGGHYNEQFF. The CDR3 DNA sequence: TGTGCCAGCAGCCAAGGTACAGGGGGGCACTACAATGAGCAGTTCTTC.

The chain links TRBV4-3 to TRBJ2-3, with 8 bases aligning to TRBD2. J lost 7 bases, V lost 0 bases, and 9 bases had no gene match. CDR1 and CDR2 from the germline V gene are LGHNA and YSLEER. This CDR3 region has 16 residues. This CDR3 is CASSQDPRTSLYTQYF. CDR3 DNA: TGCGCCAGCAGCCAAGATCCCAGGACTAGCTTGTATACGCAGTATTTT.

In this sample, this clone turned up a few times. The chain has TRBV29-1 and TRBJ2-6; D might be TRBD2 (5 bases). The CDR3 runs 18 residues. The germline gives CDR1 SQVTM, CDR2 ANQGSEA. The V end was cut by 3 bases, the J end by 0 bases, with 18 bases between. For the CDR3, the DNA is TGCAGCGTTGATAGCGACTCCTTTCCCACCTCTGGGGCCAACGTCCTGACTTTC. It translates to CSVDSDSFPTSGANVLTF.

The table lists this clone with a few counts. This rearrangement joins TRBV7-2 to TRBJ1-2, with D perhaps matching TRBD1 (5 bases). The CDR3 is 16 residues long. Trimming took 2 bases from V and 4 from J, leaving 17 bases between them. Germline loops: CDR1 SGHTA, CDR2 FQGNSA. CDR3 nucleotide sequence: TGTGCCAGCAGCTTAAGTTTAGGGGAAGGTATCTATGGCTACACCTTC. Residues: CASSLSLGEGIYGYTF. Full variable domain (missing parts from reference TRBV7-2 and TRBJ1-2): GAGVSQSPSNKVTEKGKDVELRCDPISGHTALYWYRQSLGQGLEFLIYFQGNSAPDKSGLPSDRFSAERTGGSVSTLTIQRTQQEDSAVYLCASSLSLGEGIYGYTFGSGTRLTVV.

This sequence joins TRBV19 and TRBJ1-4; 10 bases are shared with TRBD1. Losses at the gene ends were 6 bases for V and 2 bases for J; bases not matched to a gene: 6. The CDR3 is 16 amino acids. Germline lookup yields CDR1 LNHDA and CDR2 SQIVND (reference sequence). The CDR3: CASSRDRGATNEKLFF. The CDR3 bases are TGTGCCAGTAGCAGGGACAGGGGAGCCACTAATGAAAAACTGTTTTTT.

A few counts support this clone. This chain joins TRBV27 and TRBJ2-1, with 10 bases matching TRBD2. V was clipped by 7 bases and J by 7 bases; unmatched bases: 10. Germline V lookup: CDR1 MNHEY, CDR2 SMNVEV (reference sequence). The CDR3 totals 15 residues. The CDR3 reads CASKSILAGLNEQFF. The CDR3 DNA reads TGTGCCAGCAAATCTATACTAGCGGGGCTTAATGAGCAGTTCTTC.

The chain employs TRBV27 and TRBJ2-3; 8 bases align to TRBD2. The CDR3 has 13 residues. V was clipped by 6 bases and J by 15 bases; unmatched bases: 14. Germline V CDR1 and CDR2: MNHEY, SMNVEV (reference sequence). The CDR3 reads CASSSGLERGNYF. The DNA for the CDR3 is TGTGCCAGCAGCAGTGGGCTAGAGCGGGGGAACTATTTT.

As regards this clone: A junction boundary mismatches the germline segment, possibly from a read error. The chain recombines TRBV4-3 with TRBJ2-3, with D perhaps matching TRBD2 (6 bases). Germline CDR1 is LGHNA and CDR2 is YSLEER. The CDR3 consists of 13 residues. The DNA for the CDR3 is TGCGCCAGCAGCCAACCCGGGGGACCGGCCCACGTATTC. Encoded protein: CASSQPGGPAHVF.

The sample holds a few counts of this clone. The genes are TRBV7-2 and TRBJ1-1; D unclear. The CDR3 loop spans 14 amino acids. Trimming pared 5 bases from V and 3 bases from J, leaving 13 bases between. CDR1 and CDR2 from the germline V gene are SGHTA and FQGNSA. CDR3 nucleotides: TGTGCCAGCAGCCTAATAAGCGGAGACACTGAAGCTTTCTTT. Translation: CASSLISGDTEAFF.